Included here is one T cell receptor beta chain sequence, with context. This entry comes from a study of T cell responses to AZD1222 COVID-19 vaccine. The data were produced by immunoSEQ multiplex PCR, yet TCRdb's version contains in-frame clones alone and is incomplete. The sample has under 150,000 clones, 80% to 95% seen once. The source is an adult who received the AZD1222 COVID-19 vaccine. The sequencing here drew on peripheral blood, taken 28 days after the second AZD1222 dose.

The CDR3 DNA follows: TGTGCCAGCAGCCAAGATTCAGGGAGGTCCTACGAGCAGTACTTC. Amino acid sequence: CASSQDSGRSYEQYF. V is TRBV4-2 and J is TRBJ2-7; D might be TRBD2 (6 bases). This CDR3 comprises 15 residues. Germline lookup yields CDR1 LGHNA and CDR2 YNFKEQ. V gave up 0 bases and J gave up 1 base, with 10 bases separating them.